One and the same sample provided the 9 T cell receptor beta chains below, sequenced in a study of vaccination and CD4 T cells after COVID-19. Sample treatment: approximately 11-day PBMC culture with coronavirus spike peptide pools or control peptides (ViraFEST assay). Sequenced with the Oncomine TCR Beta short-read assay was DNA taken from cultured CD4+ T cells. Using its own MiXCR run on the PCR reads, TCRdb lists one record per CDR3 protein. Among under 15,000 distinct CDR3 sequences listed, about 59% were seen once. No antigen has been assigned to these receptors. The sequenced sample consisted of CD4+ T cells from blood, cultured in vitro. Receptor source: a human donor who had recovered from COVID-19.

The J gene is TRBJ1-1, the V gene TRBV10-2; D is uncertain. This CDR3 spans 15 amino acids. Germline V CDR1 and CDR2: WSHSY, SAAADI. V lost 7 bases to trimming and J lost 0 bases, with 15 bases between them. In DNA, the CDR3 is TGCGCCAGCACTCCGGGATTAAGAGTGAACACTGAAGCTTTCTTT. It codes for CASTPGLRVNTEAFF.

The chain employs TRBV6-1 and TRBJ1-2; the match to TRBD1 covers 9 bases. The germline gives CDR1 MNHNS, CDR2 SASEGT. V lost 7 bases, J lost 4 bases, and 16 bases stayed unmatched. This CDR3 spans 17 amino acids. The CDR3 loop is CASTPGGQGLLGYGYTF. DNA of the CDR3: TGTGCCAGCACCCCGGGGGGACAGGGCCTCCTAGGCTATGGCTACACCTTC.

In its sample, this clonotype is medium-sized. The gene calls are TRBV5-1 and TRBJ1-2; D may be TRBD1 (5 bases). V was cut by 0 bases and J by 7 bases, with 10 bases left in between. The CDR3 length is 13 residues. In germline, CDR1 is SGHRS, CDR2 YFSETQ. The DNA of the CDR3 is TGCGCCAGCAGCTTGGAGGGGTCCGTTGGCTACACCTTC. Its translation is CASSLEGSVGYTF.

In DNA form, the CDR3 reads TGTGCCAGCAGTTACAACAGGGTAAACACCGGGGAGCTGTTTTTT. It codes for CASSYNRVNTGELFF. This chain connects TRBV6-2 or TRBV6-3 to TRBJ2-2; D might be TRBD1 (6 bases). V was trimmed by 2 bases and J by 2 bases, leaving 9 bases between them. Per germline, CDR1 MNHEY and CDR2 SVGEGT. The CDR3 has 15 residues.

The chain carries TRBV4-1 and TRBJ1-2; D not resolved. The CDR3 is made up of 15 amino acids. Trimming shortened V by 0 bases and J by 2 bases, and 10 bases separated the two germline ends. Germline assignment: CDR1 MGHRA and CDR2 YSYEKL. CDR3 DNA sequence: TGCGCCAGCAGCCAAGATTCGGACGGGAACTATGGCTACACCTTC. Its protein product is CASSQDSDGNYGYTF.

The V gene is TRBV21-1, the J gene TRBJ2-7; no DNA check was done on the table's D call, TRBD1. TRBV21-1 is a pseudogene locus. This CDR3 is 14 amino acids long. DNA of the CDR3: TGTGCCAGCACCAGAGAACAGGGGTTGCCGAAGCAGTACTTC. It encodes CASTREQGLPKQYF.

The CDR3 coding sequence is TGTGCCACCAGTGATTTGGCTGCAGGGGGAACGGAGACCCAGTACTTC. Translation: CATSDLAAGGTETQYF. The chain couples TRBV24-1 to TRBJ2-5; TRBD1 matches 7 bases. V was clipped by 0 bases and J by 5 bases; unmatched bases: 8. Germline V gene sequence: CDR1 KGHDR, CDR2 SFDVKD. This CDR3 has 16 residues.

This sequence joins TRBV20-1 and TRBJ1-1; D call uncertain. Trimming removed 4 bases from V and 4 bases from J, with 10 bases in between. The CDR3 is 12 residues long. Germline V gene lookup returns CDR1 DFQATT and CDR2 SNEGSKA (reference sequence). The chain's CDR3 is CSANDDTTEAFF. As DNA, the CDR3 is TGCAGTGCTAATGATGACACCACTGAAGCTTTCTTT.

The chain has TRBV7-9 and TRBJ1-6, with D hard to call. V dropped 1 base and J dropped 7 bases, with 5 bases sitting between them. The CDR3 is made up of 13 amino acids. The V gene's germline CDR1 is SEHNR and CDR2 FQNEAQ (reference sequence). The CDR3 here is CASSLEGNSPLHF. The CDR3 DNA is TGTGCCAGCAGCTTAGAGGGAAATTCACCCCTCCACTTT.